A single T cell receptor (beta chain) is shown here with its context. As yet, its antigen is unknown. The sample is drawn from a study of T cells expressing NK-cell markers. Study details: Each TCR beta repertoire originated in sorted T cells that were CD3+CD56+NKG2C+, CD3+CD56+NKG2C- or CD3+CD56-NKG2C+. Sequenced donors, eight in total, included seven who were HCMV-seropositive and one who was seronegative. Overall study findings and caveats: The CD3+CD56-NKG2C+ fraction of a handful of donors was likewise dominated by these clonotypes. The contribution of dominant NKG2C+ clonotypes to CD8+ T cells in more than five donors was roughly 1.0-7.5%.

TCRdb reworked the 5' RACE reads into one entry per CDR3 protein, no DNA. This table holds a few hundred thousand distinct CDR3 sequences. Sequencing was performed on blood T cells: a sorted CD56 or NKG2C T cell subset, CD4+ or CD8+ T cells, or bulk PBMC T cells (not recorded which). This sequence originates from a man aged 18-75 years in good health.

The CDR3 protein is CASTLMKSVGTGIYEQYF. The chain employs TRBV3-1 and TRBJ2-7; TCRdb's D gene call, TRBD1, goes unchecked for lack of DNA. The CDR3 is made up of 18 amino acids. Germline V gene sequence: CDR1 LGHDT, CDR2 YNNKEL (reference sequence).